A single sample gave rise to the 15 T cell receptor beta chains below, sequenced in a study of cytomegalovirus exposure and HLA in healthy donors. Sequencing was performed with immunoSEQ multiplex PCR; in TCRdb, only in-frame clones are kept and a portion is missing. The sample contains roughly 150,000 clones, 75% to 90% of which appear only once. Sequences were obtained from PBMCs. These receptors all stem from a woman aged 18-29 years in good health and CMV-seronegative.

The rearrangement joins TRBV6-4 to TRBJ1-4, with D maybe TRBD1 (6 bases). This CDR3 comprises 15 residues. Looked up from germline, CDR1 is MRHNA and CDR2 is SNTAGT. The V end was cut by 5 bases, the J end by 6 bases, with 16 bases between. This chain's CDR3 is CASSPGGGRDEKLFF. The CDR3 DNA is TGTGCCAGCAGTCCCGGGGGGGGCCGGGATGAAAAACTGTTTTTT.

J is TRBJ2-7 and V is TRBV30; 9 bases fit TRBD1. The CDR3 covers 13 residues. Germline V gives CDR1 GTSNPN, CDR2 SVGIG (reference sequence). Unmatched junction bases numbered 5, after V lost 2 bases and J lost 6 bases. CDR3 sequence (DNA): TGTGCCTGGAGTATAGGACAGGGGAGCGAGCAGTACTTC. Protein: CAWSIGQGSEQYF.

The chain is built from TRBV5-1 and TRBJ2-5; 15 bases are a match to TRBD2. This CDR3 contains 20 residues. Germline V CDR1 and CDR2: SGHRS, YFSETQ. Germline trimming cut 4 bases from V and 4 bases from J; bases unmatched to any gene: 17. In nucleotides, the CDR3 is TGCGCCAGCAGCCTGAGGCTCGGGACTAGCGGGAGGCAAGAGTCAGAGACCCAGTACTTC. It is translated as CASSLRLGTSGRQESETQYF.

The genes are TRBV27 and TRBJ2-3; the D gene is possibly TRBD2 (6 bases). V lost 5 bases, J lost 2 bases, and 8 bases lay in between. The germline V gene has CDR1 MNHEY and CDR2 SMNVEV (reference sequence). This CDR3 region has 13 residues. The CDR3 nucleotides read TGTGCCAGCAGTCCGGGGGTCACAGATACGCAGTATTTT. It translates to CASSPGVTDTQYF.

This chain links TRBV2 with TRBJ2-7; D is possibly TRBD2 (7 bases). Germline loops: CDR1 SNHLY, CDR2 FYNNEI. There are 13 residues in the CDR3. V lost 7 bases and J lost 7, with 17 bases in between. In DNA form, the CDR3 reads TGTGCCAGCAATGGGGGGGGGCGTGGTGAGCAGTACTTC. Amino acids: CASNGGGRGEQYF.

The chain recombines TRBV4-3 with TRBJ2-2; 8 nucleotides agree with TRBD1. With 1 base clipped from V and 8 bases from J, the junction kept 12 bases outside the gene matches. The CDR3 sequence is 17 residues long. CDR1 is LGHNA and CDR2 is YSLEER in the germline V gene. Here the CDR3 reads CASSQGSDRALVGELFF. CDR3 in DNA: TGCGCCAGCAGCCAAGGTTCGGACAGGGCGTTGGTGGGGGAGCTGTTTTTT.

The rearrangement uses TRBV5-1 and TRBJ2-3, with D unclear. Per germline, CDR1 SGHRS and CDR2 YFSETQ. The ends were cut back, 3 bases at V and 2 bases at J, with 10 bases in the middle. The CDR3 covers 14 residues. The CDR3 protein is CASSSNSNTDTQYF. DNA of the CDR3: TGCGCCAGCAGCTCTAATTCTAACACAGATACGCAGTATTTT.

The V and J genes are TRBV5-4 and TRBJ1-1, with D unresolved. The V and J ends lost 5 bases and 2 bases respectively, with 13 bases between them. The germline V gene encodes CDR1 SGHNT and CDR2 YYREEE (reference sequence). The CDR3 runs 14 residues. The CDR3: CASRMWSGNTEAFF. The CDR3, as DNA: TGTGCCAGCAGGATGTGGTCGGGTAACACTGAAGCTTTCTTT.

This rearrangement joins TRBV12-5 to TRBJ2-2; weak D call: TRBD1 (5 bases). The CDR3 length is 15 residues. Germline V gene data show CDR1 as LGHNT and CDR2 as FRNRAP. V lost 2 bases and J 8 bases, leaving 15 bases between the germline ends. The CDR3 region is CASGLPETVPGELFF. CDR3 DNA: TGTGCTAGTGGTTTGCCGGAGACAGTACCGGGGGAGCTGTTTTTT. The variable domain in full, with the rest retrieved from reference TRBV12-5 and TRBJ2-2, is DARVTQTPRHKVTEMGQEVTMRCQPILGHNTVFWYRQTMMQGLELLAYFRNRAPLDDSGMPKDRFSAEMPDATLATLKIQPSEPRDSAVYFCASGLPETVPGELFFGEGSRLTVL.

This clone was seen only a few times. The gene calls are TRBV5-4 and TRBJ2-7; TRBD1 aligns across 10 bases. CDR3 length: 13 amino acids. The ends lost 3 bases at V and 7 bases at J; junction bases unmatched: 4. From germline, CDR1 is SGHNT and CDR2 YYREEE (reference sequence). The CDR3 region is CASSWRTGGEQYF. CDR3 DNA: TGTGCCAGCAGCTGGAGGACAGGGGGAGAGCAGTACTTC.

The chain recombines TRBV7-2 with TRBJ1-2; 9 bases fit TRBD1. CDR1 SGHTA and CDR2 FQGNSA come from the germline V gene. The length of the CDR3 is 13 residues. J lost 6 bases, V lost 5 bases, and 4 bases had no gene match. CDR3 amino acids: CASSEDRGNGYTF. DNA for the CDR3: TGTGCCAGCAGCGAAGACAGGGGGAATGGCTACACCTTC. Variable domain in full (rest from reference TRBV7-2 and TRBJ1-2): GAGVSQSPSNKVTEKGKDVELRCDPISGHTALYWYRQSLGQGLEFLIYFQGNSAPDKSGLPSDRFSAERTGGSVSTLTIQRTQQEDSAVYLCASSEDRGNGYTFGSGTRLTVV.

This clone was seen just once. The chain uses TRBV7-8 and TRBJ2-3; TRBD2 agrees at 7 bases. CDR3 size: 17 residues. The germline gives CDR1 SGHVS, CDR2 FQNEAQ. The V and J ends lost 5 bases and 6 bases, in that order; junction bases with no gene match: 17. CDR3 sequence reads: CASSPQIERGSPDTQYF. CDR3 bases: TGTGCCAGCAGCCCACAGATTGAGCGGGGCTCCCCGGATACGCAGTATTTT.

This rearrangement joins TRBV29-1 to TRBJ1-2, with 12 positions matching TRBD1. This CDR3 region has 16 residues. With V trimmed by 6 bases and J by 6 bases, 14 bases remained unmatched. Germline V CDR1 and CDR2: SQVTM, ANQGSEA. The CDR3 coding sequence is TGCAGCGTCAAACCGGGACAGGGGGCGCGTTCTGATGGCTACACCTTC. Translation gives CSVKPGQGARSDGYTF.

The V call is TRBV7-9, the J call TRBJ2-5, with D tentatively TRBD2 (7 bases). The CDR3 totals 15 residues. V lost 8 bases, J lost 3 bases, and 19 bases lay in between. CDR1 and CDR2 (germline): SEHNR, FQNEAQ (reference sequence). The CDR3 sequence: CASLLRGGEEETQYF. In nucleotides, the CDR3 is TGTGCCAGCCTTCTTCGAGGGGGGGAGGAAGAGACCCAGTACTTC.

The rearrangement uses TRBV10-3 and TRBJ2-4; 8 nucleotides line up with TRBD1. This CDR3 comprises 17 residues. V shed 2 bases and J 1 base; nucleotides not matched to a gene: 7. Germline CDR1 reads ENHRY; CDR2 reads SYGVKD. The CDR3 DNA reads as TGTGCCATCAGTGAGAACTCAGGGGGCGCTGCCAAAAACATTCAGTACTTC. Amino acids: CAISENSGGAAKNIQYF.